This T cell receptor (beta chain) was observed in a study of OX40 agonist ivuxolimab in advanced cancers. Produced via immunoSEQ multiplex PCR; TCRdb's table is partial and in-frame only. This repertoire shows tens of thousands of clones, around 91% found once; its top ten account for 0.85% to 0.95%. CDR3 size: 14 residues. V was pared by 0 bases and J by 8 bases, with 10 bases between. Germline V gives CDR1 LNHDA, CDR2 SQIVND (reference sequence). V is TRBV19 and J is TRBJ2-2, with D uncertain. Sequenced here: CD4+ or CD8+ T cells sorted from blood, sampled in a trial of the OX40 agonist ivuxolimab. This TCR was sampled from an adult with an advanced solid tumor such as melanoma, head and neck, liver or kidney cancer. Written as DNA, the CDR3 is TGTGCCAGTAGTATAGATCTCCGGGTGGGGGAGCTGTTTTTT. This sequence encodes CASSIDLRVGELFF.